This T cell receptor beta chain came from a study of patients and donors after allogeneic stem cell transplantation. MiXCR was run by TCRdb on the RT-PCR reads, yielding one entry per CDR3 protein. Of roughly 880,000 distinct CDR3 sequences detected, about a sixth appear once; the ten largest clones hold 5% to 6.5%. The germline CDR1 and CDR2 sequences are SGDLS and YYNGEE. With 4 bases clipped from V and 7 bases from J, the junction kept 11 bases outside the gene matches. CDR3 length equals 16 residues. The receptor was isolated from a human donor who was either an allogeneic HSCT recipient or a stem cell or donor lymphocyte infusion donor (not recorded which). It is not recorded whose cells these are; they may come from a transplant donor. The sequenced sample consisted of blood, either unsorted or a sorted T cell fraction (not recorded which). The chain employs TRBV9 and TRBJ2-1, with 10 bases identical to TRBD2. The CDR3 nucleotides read TGTGCCAGCAGCCCCCAAGCGGGAGGGGTAGGTAATGAGCAGTTCTTC. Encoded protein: CASSPQAGGVGNEQFF.